This entry lists 15 T cell receptor beta chains sequenced from one sample in a study of OX40 agonist ivuxolimab in advanced cancers. Profiled with immunoSEQ multiplex PCR; TCRdb holds only in-frame clones, not every one. The sample yields just over 60,000 clones, around 90% seen once. Sequenced here: CD4+ or CD8+ T cells sorted from blood, sampled in a trial of the OX40 agonist ivuxolimab. Receptors originate from an adult with an advanced solid tumor such as melanoma, head and neck, liver or kidney cancer.

The J gene is TRBJ1-3, the V gene TRBV7-8; D is ambiguous. From germline, CDR1 is SGHVS and CDR2 FQNEAQ. The V end was cut by 1 base, the J end by 4 bases, with 20 bases between. This CDR3 is 18 amino acids long. CDR3 coding DNA: TGTGCCAGCAGCTTAGATCTACGAGACACTGGAACGGGAAACACCATATATTTT. Translated: CASSLDLRDTGTGNTIYF.

This chain uses TRBV6-6 with TRBJ2-3, with D uncertain. Germline values: CDR1 MNHNY, CDR2 SVGAGI (reference sequence). Trimming left V 8 bases short and J 4 bases short, with 13 bases between. CDR3 length: 13 amino acids. In DNA form, the CDR3 reads TGTGCCAGCCGAGAGTTTTACCCAGATACGCAGTATTTT. This gives the protein CASREFYPDTQYF.

The chain combines TRBV2 with TRBJ1-2, with D possibly being TRBD1 (5 bases). Trimming pared 4 bases from V and 0 bases from J, leaving 12 bases between. Germline assignment: CDR1 SNHLY and CDR2 FYNNEI. The CDR3 contains 15 residues. CDR3 loop: CASSGSQGANYGYTF. The CDR3 bases are TGTGCCAGCAGTGGGAGTCAGGGAGCTAACTATGGCTACACCTTC.

The rearrangement uses TRBV28 and TRBJ2-5; 7 bases align to TRBD1. Germline V lookup: CDR1 MDHEN, CDR2 SYDVKM. The CDR3 is 14 residues long. Trimming removed 3 bases from V and 5 bases from J; junction bases left unmatched: 6. The CDR3, as DNA: TGTGCCAGCAGTTTGTACAGGGGCCGGGAGACCCAGTACTTC. As protein: CASSLYRGRETQYF. The whole variable domain, remainder taken from reference TRBV28 and TRBJ2-5, is DVKVTQSSRYLVKRTGEKVFLECVQDMDHENMFWYRQDPGLGLRLIYFSYDVKMKEKGDIPEGYSVSREKKERFSLILESASTNQTSMYLCASSLYRGRETQYFGPGTRLLVL.

The V gene is TRBV13, the J gene TRBJ2-3, with 10 bases that match TRBD2. The CDR3 length is 18 residues. The V gene's germline CDR1 is PRHDT and CDR2 FYEKMQ (reference sequence). V lost 3 bases and J lost 2; bases outside the gene matches: 11. The DNA for the CDR3 is TGTGCCAGCAGCTTGTGGACTAGCGGAGTGGGGTACACAGATACGCAGTATTTT. The encoded protein is CASSLWTSGVGYTDTQYF.

The V and J genes are TRBV28 and TRBJ2-3; 11 bases map to TRBD1. With V trimmed by 10 bases and J by 2 bases, 11 bases remained unmatched. The CDR3 contains 16 residues. Germline values: CDR1 MDHEN, CDR2 SYDVKM. DNA of the CDR3: TGTGCCACCACTACCGGACAGGGGGCCTCCACAGATACGCAGTATTTT. Protein: CATTTGQGASTDTQYF. The variable domain in full, completed from reference TRBV28 and TRBJ2-3, reads DVKVTQSSRYLVKRTGEKVFLECVQDMDHENMFWYRQDPGLGLRLIYFSYDVKMKEKGDIPEGYSVSREKKERFSLILESASTNQTSMYLCATTTGQGASTDTQYFGPGTRLTVL.

The rearrangement joins TRBV19 to TRBJ2-4; the D call may be TRBD1 or TRBD2 (5 bases each). Germline-derived CDR1 and CDR2 are LNHDA and SQIVND (reference sequence). V was pared by 4 bases and J by 9 bases, with 7 bases between. This CDR3 spans 11 amino acids. CDR3 sequence (DNA): TGTGCCAGTAGTAATGGGGGCATTCAGTACTTC. Protein sequence: CASSNGGIQYF.

This clone appeared a few times. This chain connects TRBV7-9 to TRBJ1-1; no reliable D call. The ends were cut back, 4 bases at V and 1 base at J, with 7 bases in the middle. This CDR3 region has 13 residues. Germline CDR1 and CDR2: SEHNR and FQNEAQ (reference sequence). CDR3 sequence: CASSSLGNTEAFF. The CDR3, as DNA: TGTGCCAGCAGCTCCCTGGGGAACACTGAAGCTTTCTTT. The whole variable domain, filled in from reference TRBV7-9 and TRBJ1-1, reads DTGVSQNPRHKITKRGQNVTFRCDPISEHNRLYWYRQTLGQGPEFLTYFQNEAQLEKSRLLSDRFSAERPKGSFSTLEIQRTEQGDSAMYLCASSSLGNTEAFFGQGTRLTVV.

The rearrangement uses TRBV19 and TRBJ1-1; tentatively, D is TRBD1 (6 bases). CDR3 length: 13 residues. V shed 11 bases and J shed 1 base, with 14 bases lying between them. Germline loops: CDR1 LNHDA, CDR2 SQIVND (reference sequence). CDR3 DNA sequence: TGTGCCGGCTGGGGGGGGCCGAACACTGAAGCTTTCTTT. It encodes CAGWGGPNTEAFF.

This sequence joins TRBV9 and TRBJ2-3; 7 bases agree with TRBD2. The ends lost 1 base at V and 6 bases at J; junction bases unmatched: 2. Germline V gene sequence: CDR1 SGDLS, CDR2 YYNGEE. The CDR3 runs to 13 residues. The CDR3 loop is CASSVSGVDTQYF. The CDR3 DNA reads as TGTGCCAGCAGCGTAAGCGGGGTCGATACGCAGTATTTT.

The rearrangement links TRBV27 to TRBJ2-3, with a weak D call TRBD2 (6 bases). The CDR3 consists of 12 residues. Germline V gene lookup returns CDR1 MNHEY and CDR2 SMNVEV (reference sequence). Between the trimmed V and J ends, which lost 7 bases and 4 bases, there was a span of 9 bases. In nucleotides, the CDR3 is TGTGCCAGCATGCGGGATTCAGATACGCAGTATTTT. Its protein product is CASMRDSDTQYF.

The rearrangement joins TRBV5-6 to TRBJ2-1; D unresolved. CDR1 and CDR2 (germline): SGHDT, YYEEEE. With 2 bases removed from V and 2 bases from J, the gap between germline ends came to 11 bases. The CDR3 runs to 15 residues. CDR3 region: CASSLGSGPYNEQFF. The CDR3 DNA reads as TGTGCCAGCAGCTTAGGCTCCGGCCCCTACAATGAGCAGTTCTTC.

The V and J genes are TRBV29-1 and TRBJ2-5; TRBD1 aligns across 9 bases. Per germline, CDR1 SQVTM and CDR2 ANQGSEA. With 3 bases clipped from V and 2 bases from J, the junction kept 7 bases outside the gene matches. This CDR3 contains 15 residues. As DNA, the CDR3 is TGCAGCGTTGAGACAGGGGGTCCCCCACAAGAGACCCAGTACTTC. Protein sequence: CSVETGGPPQETQYF. Based on the CDR3 plus reference TRBV29-1 and TRBJ2-5, the full variable domain is SAVISQKPSRDICQRGTSLTIQCQVDSQVTMMFWYRQQPGQSLTLIATANQGSEATYESGFVIDKFPISRPNLTFSTLTVSNMSPEDSSIYLCSVETGGPPQETQYFGPGTRLLVL.

The chain links TRBV7-9 to TRBJ1-5; D unclear. Germline V gives CDR1 SEHNR, CDR2 FQNEAQ (reference sequence). Deletions cut 5 bases from V and 0 bases from J, with 11 bases between. This CDR3 has 15 residues. For the CDR3, the DNA is TGTGCCAGCAGCCCCGGTTTGGGTAGCAATCAGCCCCAGCATTTT. Translating gives CASSPGLGSNQPQHF.

V and J are TRBV28 and TRBJ2-3; TRBD2 matches 7 bases. CDR1 and CDR2 from the germline V gene are MDHEN and SYDVKM. Germline trimming cut 7 bases from V and 2 bases from J; bases unmatched to any gene: 12. This CDR3 has 16 amino acids. This chain's CDR3 is CASIQRGGRDTDTQYF. The CDR3 nucleotides are TGTGCCAGCATCCAACGGGGCGGGAGAGACACAGATACGCAGTATTTT.